This TCR beta chain emerged from a study of T-cell memory formation after mild COVID-19. Germline values: CDR1 SGHVS, CDR2 FNYEAQ. CDR3 length: 14 residues. Deletions cut 1 base from V and 5 bases from J, with 9 bases between. This clonotype was seen ten or more times. TCRdb re-derived calls from the 5' RACE reads in MiXCR, one entry per CDR3 protein. The sample lists tens of thousands of distinct CDR3 sequences, around 6.1% occurring once. The rearrangement links TRBV7-6 to TRBJ2-1; D is unclear. Sequences were obtained from PBMCs or a T cell subset sorted from them (not recorded which). The sequence was collected from an adult who had mild COVID-19 (a few samples of this study predate the infection). Cell type and time point are not known. DNA of the CDR3: TGTGCCAGCAGCTTAGTTGGCGAACACAATGAGCAGTTCTTC. Its protein is CASSLVGEHNEQFF.